What follows are 30 T cell receptor beta chains derived from one specimen sequenced in a study of cytomegalovirus exposure and HLA in healthy donors. The PCR made use of 60 Vbeta and 13 Jbeta primers. The data were produced by immunoSEQ multiplex PCR, yet TCRdb's version contains in-frame clones alone and is incomplete. The data hold some 130,000 clones, with 70% to 80% observed a single time. Sequenced: PBMCs. The receptors originated from a man in his thirties or forties in good health and CMV-seronegative.

This clone showed up just a few times. The rearrangement uses TRBV6-4 and TRBJ2-7; 13 nucleotides align to TRBD2. The V gene's germline CDR1 is MRHNA and CDR2 SNTAGT. CDR3 length: 18 residues. Trimming removed 11 bases from V and 0 bases from J; junction bases left unmatched: 16. The DNA for the CDR3 is TGTGCCCCCGGGACTAGCGGGACAACTATACCCCTCTCCTACGAGCAGTACTTC. Encoded protein: CAPGTSGTTIPLSYEQYF.

The rearrangement links TRBV7-6 to TRBJ1-2; TRBD1 might be the D (5 bases). The CDR3 has 15 residues. The germline V gene encodes CDR1 SGHVS and CDR2 FNYEAQ. V lost 5 bases and J lost 4, with 17 bases in between. The chain's CDR3 is CASSLRPQGSYGYTF. The CDR3 DNA follows: TGTGCCAGCAGCCTCAGACCTCAGGGAAGCTATGGCTACACCTTC.

The rearrangement uses TRBV5-5 and TRBJ2-7; 8 positions agree with TRBD1. J lost 0 bases, V lost 4 bases, and 6 bases had no gene match. The CDR3 covers 15 residues. Germline lookup yields CDR1 SGHKS and CDR2 YYEKEE (reference sequence). The CDR3, as DNA: TGTGCCAGCAGCGTGAGACAGGGGAGCTCCTACGAGCAGTACTTC. Protein sequence: CASSVRQGSSYEQYF.

The chain recombines TRBV6-1 with TRBJ1-1; maybe TRBD1 (6 bases). CDR3 length: 13 amino acids. V dropped 6 bases and J dropped 4 bases, with 12 bases sitting between them. Per germline, CDR1 MNHNS and CDR2 SASEGT. The CDR3 loop is CASSQTGPTEAFF. The CDR3 DNA sequence: TGTGCCAGCAGCCAAACAGGGCCCACTGAAGCTTTCTTT.

This clone has only a few counts. V usage is TRBV25-1 and J usage is TRBJ2-7; 7 bases fit TRBD1. The CDR3 is 12 residues long. CDR1 and CDR2 (germline): MGHDK, SYGVNS. The CDR3 nucleotides are TGTGCTACCGGGACAGCAACCTACGAGCAGTACTTC. This codes for CATGTATYEQYF.

The chain couples TRBV29-1 to TRBJ2-5; 8 positions agree with TRBD1. Trimming removed 3 bases from V and 4 bases from J; junction bases left unmatched: 4. The CDR3 has 13 amino acids. CDR1 is SQVTM and CDR2 is ANQGSEA in the germline V gene. The CDR3 loop is CSVDRGQGETQYF. As DNA, the CDR3 is TGCAGCGTTGACAGGGGGCAGGGAGAGACCCAGTACTTC.

The chain couples TRBV5-1 to TRBJ1-2; a weak D match, TRBD1 (5 bases). The germline V gene has CDR1 SGHRS and CDR2 YFSETQ. V was trimmed by 2 bases and J by 5 bases, leaving 16 bases between them. CDR3 length: 15 residues. The CDR3 nucleotides are TGCGCCAGCAGCTTCGCCGACGGGGGGGGATATGGCTACACCTTC. Translation: CASSFADGGGYGYTF. Full variable domain (rest looked up from reference TRBV5-1 and TRBJ1-2): KAGVTQTPRYLIKTRGQQVTLSCSPISGHRSVSWYQQTPGQGLQFLFEYFSETQRNKGNFPGRFSGRQFSNSRSEMNVSTLELGDSALYLCASSFADGGGYGYTFGSGTRLTVV.

The chain employs TRBV5-4 and TRBJ2-7; 11 bases align to TRBD1. Germline V gives CDR1 SGHNT, CDR2 YYREEE (reference sequence). V was pared by 7 bases and J by 6 bases, with 12 bases of the junction left unmatched. The length of the CDR3 is 15 residues. CDR3: CASAAGDRGRLEQYF. CDR3 in DNA: TGTGCCAGCGCGGCCGGGGACAGGGGGAGGCTCGAGCAGTACTTC.

The V call is TRBV25-1, the J call TRBJ2-1; TRBD1 agrees at 10 bases. Germline lookup yields CDR1 MGHDK and CDR2 SYGVNS. V shed 3 bases and J 1 base; nucleotides not matched to a gene: 3. The CDR3 runs 16 residues. The CDR3 reads CASSDRDRGSYNEQFF. The DNA for the CDR3 is TGTGCCAGCAGTGACCGGGACAGGGGATCCTACAATGAGCAGTTCTTC.

The V gene is TRBV7-3, the J gene TRBJ2-2; 7 bases are a match to TRBD1. Losses at the gene ends were 1 base for V and 7 bases for J; bases not matched to a gene: 12. There are 17 residues in the CDR3. From germline, CDR1 is SGHTA and CDR2 FQGTGA. The CDR3: CASSLMAARGLSGELFF. CDR3 bases: TGTGCCAGCAGCTTAATGGCGGCCAGGGGGTTGAGCGGGGAGCTGTTTTTT.

This chain links TRBV30 with TRBJ2-2, with 10 bases that match TRBD2. The CDR3 runs to 15 residues. Germline V lookup: CDR1 GTSNPN, CDR2 SVGIG (reference sequence). V was pared by 4 bases and J by 3 bases, with 5 bases of the junction left unmatched. The CDR3 loop reads CAWKGGTSDTGELFF. CDR3 DNA: TGTGCCTGGAAGGGCGGGACTAGCGACACCGGGGAGCTGTTTTTT.

A single count supports this clone. V usage is TRBV5-1 and J usage is TRBJ2-7; 9 nucleotides align to TRBD1. Trimming at V came to 0 bases and at J to 6 bases, leaving 13 bases not matched to a gene. Germline V CDR1 and CDR2: SGHRS, YFSETQ. This CDR3 is built from 17 residues. CDR3 sequence reads: CASSLAARTGVSGEQYF. In DNA form, the CDR3 reads TGCGCCAGCAGCTTGGCCGCGAGGACAGGGGTGTCGGGCGAGCAGTACTTC.

J is TRBJ2-7 and V is TRBV28; TRBD1 agrees at 7 bases. J gave up 2 bases and V 6 bases, and 7 bases lay outside the gene matches. The CDR3 runs to 14 residues. Per germline, CDR1 MDHEN and CDR2 SYDVKM. The CDR3 sequence: CASRLQGSTYEQYF. CDR3 bases: TGTGCCAGCAGATTACAGGGGTCAACCTACGAGCAGTACTTC.

V gene TRBV2 combines with J gene TRBJ2-2, with 10 bases fitting TRBD1. CDR1 SNHLY and CDR2 FYNNEI come from the germline V gene. The CDR3 sequence is 15 residues long. Trimming at V came to 7 bases and at J to 4 bases, leaving 6 bases not matched to a gene. CDR3 nucleotide sequence: TGTGCCAGCACTAGGGACAGGGGAGGCACCGGGGAGCTGTTTTTT. It yields the protein CASTRDRGGTGELFF.

The rearrangement joins TRBV11-2 to TRBJ1-2; D unclear. The CDR3 extends over 14 amino acids. Trimming stripped 1 base from V and 4 bases from J, with 10 bases between. Germline V gene data show CDR1 as SGHAT and CDR2 as FQNNGV. CDR3 in DNA: TGTGCCAGCAGCTTAGCGGGAGGGTTCTATGGCTACACCTTC. It yields the protein CASSLAGGFYGYTF. The full variable domain, with the rest looked up from reference TRBV11-2 and TRBJ1-2, is EAGVAQSPRYKIIEKRQSVAFWCNPISGHATLYWYQQILGQGPKLLIQFQNNGVVDDSQLPKDRFSAERLKGVDSTLKIQPAKLEDSAVYLCASSLAGGFYGYTFGSGTRLTVV.

The chain links TRBV6-1 to TRBJ2-7; TRBD1 agrees at 7 bases. V shed 10 bases and J 0 bases; nucleotides not matched to a gene: 3. Germline CDR1 and CDR2: MNHNS and SASEGT. CDR3 length: 12 amino acids. CDR3 residues: CATWDSSYEQYF. CDR3 nucleotide sequence: TGTGCCACCTGGGACAGCTCCTACGAGCAGTACTTC.

The chain joins TRBV7-8 to TRBJ1-5; D might be TRBD1 (6 bases). This CDR3 is 20 amino acids long. The germline V gene has CDR1 SGHVS and CDR2 FQNEAQ. V dropped 0 bases and J dropped 0 bases, with 21 bases sitting between them. The CDR3 region has the DNA TGTGCCAGCAGCTTAGCGCGTGGGTTGGGGACACCCTATAGCAATCAGCCCCAGCATTTT. The encoded protein is CASSLARGLGTPYSNQPQHF.

This sequence joins TRBV28 and TRBJ2-6; a weak D match, TRBD1 (5 bases). The CDR3 sequence is 15 residues long. Trimming took 7 bases from V and 4 from J, leaving 14 bases between them. From germline, CDR1 is MDHEN and CDR2 SYDVKM. Here the CDR3 DNA reads TGTGCCAGCACCCTCCAGGGTGCCGGGGCCAACGTCCTGACTTTC. This sequence encodes CASTLQGAGANVLTF.

The chain recombines TRBV27 with TRBJ2-2; the D gene is possibly TRBD2 (5 bases). The germline V gene has CDR1 MNHEY and CDR2 SMNVEV (reference sequence). Trimming removed 1 base from V and 7 bases from J, with 7 bases in between. CDR3 length: 13 amino acids. The chain's CDR3 is CASSLFGNGELFF. In nucleotides, the CDR3 is TGTGCCAGCAGTTTATTCGGGAACGGGGAGCTGTTTTTT.

The chain combines TRBV5-1 with TRBJ2-1, with a possible D match to TRBD2 (5 bases). The CDR3 contains 15 residues. The germline CDR1 and CDR2 sequences are SGHRS and YFSETQ. Trimming left V 4 bases short and J 0 bases short, with 11 bases between. CDR3 nucleotides: TGCGCCAGCAGCGGACTGGTTAGCTCCTACAATGAGCAGTTCTTC. As protein: CASSGLVSSYNEQFF.

The sample holds a few counts of this clone. The chain is built from TRBV11-1 and TRBJ2-3; TRBD1 might be the D (6 bases). The germline V and J ends were trimmed by 2 bases and 6 bases, with 15 bases remaining between them. Germline lookup yields CDR1 SGHAT and CDR2 FQDESV (reference sequence). This CDR3 comprises 15 residues. As DNA, the CDR3 is TGTGCCAGCAGCTTACAGGCCAGGGGATGGGATACGCAGTATTTT. Amino acid sequence: CASSLQARGWDTQYF.

The CDR3 coding sequence is TGCGCCAGCAGCCCCTGGGGAGGGACTAGTAAGGCCGAGCAGTACTTC. Protein: CASSPWGGTSKAEQYF. This sequence joins TRBV5-1 and TRBJ2-7, with 8 bases matching TRBD2. Unmatched junction bases numbered 15, after V lost 4 bases and J lost 6 bases. Germline V gene lookup returns CDR1 SGHRS and CDR2 YFSETQ. This CDR3 spans 16 amino acids.

V usage is TRBV5-1 and J usage is TRBJ2-2; TRBD1 matches 8 bases. The CDR3 contains 15 residues. The V gene's germline CDR1 is SGHRS and CDR2 YFSETQ. The V gene end was trimmed by 4 bases and the J gene end by 7 bases; junction bases not matched to a gene: 9. The CDR3 here is CASSPGQERHGELFF. The CDR3 DNA follows: TGCGCCAGCAGCCCGGGACAGGAGAGGCACGGGGAGCTGTTTTTT.

This clone was observed a handful of times. J is TRBJ2-1 and V is TRBV2; 8 positions agree with TRBD2. CDR1 SNHLY and CDR2 FYNNEI come from the germline V gene. V lost 7 bases, J lost 3 bases, and 8 bases stayed unmatched. The CDR3 runs 15 residues. The CDR3 region is CASKVREGFYNEQFF. The CDR3 DNA follows: TGTGCCAGCAAGGTTCGGGAGGGCTTCTACAATGAGCAGTTCTTC.

The J gene is TRBJ2-7, the V gene TRBV6-6, with a weak D call TRBD1 (6 bases). The CDR3 loop spans 12 amino acids. V lost 7 bases and J 5 bases, leaving 12 bases between the germline ends. The germline gives CDR1 MNHNY, CDR2 SVGAGI (reference sequence). The CDR3 is CASNSQGDEQYF. As DNA, the CDR3 is TGTGCCAGCAATTCACAGGGTGACGAGCAGTACTTC.

This sequence joins TRBV5-8 and TRBJ2-1; possibly TRBD1 for D (6 bases). Germline loops: CDR1 SGHTS, CDR2 YDEGEE. There are 17 residues in the CDR3. Trimming removed 4 bases from V and 3 bases from J, with 20 bases in between. CDR3 sequence reads: CASSPIGGRGNYNEQFF. In nucleotides, the CDR3 is TGTGCCAGCAGCCCAATCGGCGGCAGGGGAAACTACAATGAGCAGTTCTTC. The complete variable domain, with remaining parts taken from reference TRBV5-8 and TRBJ2-1, reads EAGVTQSPTHLIKTRGQQATLRCSPISGHTSVYWYQQALGLGLQFLLWYDEGEERNRGNFPPRFSGRQFPNYSSELNVNALELEDSALYLCASSPIGGRGNYNEQFFGPGTRLTVL.

This rearrangement joins TRBV28 to TRBJ2-7; TRBD1 matches 10 bases. V shed 2 bases and J 3 bases; nucleotides not matched to a gene: 7. This CDR3 comprises 16 residues. The V gene's germline CDR1 is MDHEN and CDR2 SYDVKM. CDR3 sequence reads: CASSLVSGTGVYEQYF. CDR3 DNA: TGTGCCAGCAGTTTAGTCTCCGGGACAGGGGTCTACGAGCAGTACTTC.

This sequence joins TRBV19 and TRBJ1-4; D unresolved. V lost 3 bases and J lost 0, with 5 bases in between. Germline CDR1 and CDR2: LNHDA and SQIVND (reference sequence). CDR3 length: 14 residues. The CDR3, as DNA: TGTGCCAGTAGTATTCTAGCAACTAATGAAAAACTGTTTTTT. Translating it yields CASSILATNEKLFF. Drawing the rest from reference TRBV19 and TRBJ1-4, the complete variable domain is DGGITQSPKYLFRKEGQNVTLSCEQNLNHDAMYWYRQDPGQGLRLIYYSQIVNDFQKGDIAEGYSVSREKKESFPLTVTSAQKNPTAFYLCASSILATNEKLFFGSGTQLSVL.

The rearrangement joins TRBV28 to TRBJ2-3; D gene uncertain. The CDR3 totals 14 residues. The germline CDR1 and CDR2 sequences are MDHEN and SYDVKM. With 4 bases removed from V and 1 base from J, the gap between germline ends came to 9 bases. The CDR3 sequence is CASSYPQGTDTQYF. The CDR3 bases are TGTGCCAGCAGTTACCCTCAGGGCACAGATACGCAGTATTTT.

The chain recombines TRBV28 with TRBJ2-5; 11 bases fit TRBD2. This CDR3 comprises 18 residues. Germline V gives CDR1 MDHEN, CDR2 SYDVKM. Unmatched junction bases numbered 15, after V lost 4 bases and J lost 5 bases. The CDR3 DNA follows: TGTGCCAGCAGTTACCATACTAGCGGGAGCAGTCGGGGGGAGACCCAGTACTTC. Protein product: CASSYHTSGSSRGETQYF.